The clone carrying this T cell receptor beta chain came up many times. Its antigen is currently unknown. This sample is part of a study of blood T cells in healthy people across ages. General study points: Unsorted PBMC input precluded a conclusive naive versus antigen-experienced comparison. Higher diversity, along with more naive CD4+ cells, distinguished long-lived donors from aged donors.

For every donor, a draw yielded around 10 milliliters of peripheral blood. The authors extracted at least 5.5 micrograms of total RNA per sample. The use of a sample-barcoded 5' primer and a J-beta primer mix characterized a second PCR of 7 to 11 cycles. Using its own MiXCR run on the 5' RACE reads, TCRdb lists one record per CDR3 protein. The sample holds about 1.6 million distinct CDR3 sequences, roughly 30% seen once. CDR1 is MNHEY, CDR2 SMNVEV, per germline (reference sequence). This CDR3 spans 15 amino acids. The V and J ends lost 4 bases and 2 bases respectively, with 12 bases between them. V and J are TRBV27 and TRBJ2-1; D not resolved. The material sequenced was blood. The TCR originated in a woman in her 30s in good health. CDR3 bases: TGTGCCAGCAGTTCCCCTACCATACCCTACAATGAGCAGTTCTTC. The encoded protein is CASSSPTIPYNEQFF.